This TCR delta chain originates from a study of γδ T cells in repeated Plasmodium falciparum infection. Concerning this clone: This likely stems from a read error, as it lies one base from a far larger clone. Different DNA sequences within this sample yield the same CDR3.

Vgamma9/Vdelta2+ and Vdelta2-negative gammadelta T cells were flow-sorted from PBMC for bulk sequencing. TCRdb fed the multiplex PCR reads to CATT. The table shows around 82,000 delta-chain clones, with 1.4% occurring only once. CDR3 length: 23 amino acids. With V trimmed by 3 bases and J by 1 base, 28 bases remained unmatched. Germline V CDR1 and CDR2: TSWWSYY, QGS. Sequences were obtained from gamma-delta T cells from blood. This TCR came from a pool of human donors (malaria-infected and uninfected, not separated). The J gene is TRDJ1, the V gene TRDV1, with 8 bases aligning to TRDD3. As DNA, the CDR3 is TGTGCTCTTGGGGATCGGCCTTCCCCATTAGGGGATCTACTGGGGGTCTTCACCGATAAACTCATCTTT. It encodes CALGDRPSPLGDLLGVFTDKLIF.